The 19 T cell receptor beta chains below were found in one sample sequenced in a study of blood T cell repertoires in COVID-19. Sequencing was performed with immunoSEQ multiplex PCR; in TCRdb, only in-frame clones are kept and a portion is missing. The table shows a few hundred thousand clones, with approximately 90% occurring only once. The sequenced sample consisted of PBMCs or T cells enriched from blood (not recorded which). The receptors here all came from a woman aged 18-29 years who had been exposed to COVID-19.

The genes are TRBV19 and TRBJ2-1, with D tentatively TRBD2 (6 bases). Germline CDR1 reads LNHDA; CDR2 reads SQIVND (reference sequence). The CDR3 is 14 residues long. Trimming pared 8 bases from V and 4 bases from J, leaving 15 bases between. DNA for the CDR3: TGTGCCAGTGGGGTCGGCGGGGATTACAATGAGCAGTTCTTC. The encoded protein is CASGVGGDYNEQFF.

The CDR3 DNA sequence: TGTGCCAGTACCCTCCTGGGGGGACCGACAGATACGCAGTATTTT. It yields the protein CASTLLGGPTDTQYF. The rearrangement links TRBV19 to TRBJ2-3; tentative D call: TRBD2 (6 bases). Trimming pared 7 bases from V and 3 bases from J, leaving 17 bases between. CDR1 is LNHDA, CDR2 SQIVND, per germline (reference sequence). This CDR3 contains 15 residues.

This chain uses TRBV29-1 with TRBJ1-4; 8 nucleotides match TRBD1. The germline V gene encodes CDR1 SQVTM and CDR2 ANQGSEA. V shed 6 bases and J 2 bases; nucleotides not matched to a gene: 5. The CDR3 covers 14 residues. For the CDR3, the DNA is TGCAGCGTGCACAGACAGGGGACTAATGAAAAACTGTTTTTT. Protein product: CSVHRQGTNEKLFF.

The rearrangement joins TRBV15 to TRBJ1-1; 7 positions match TRBD1. V was clipped by 3 bases and J by 7 bases; unmatched bases: 5. Germline CDR1 and CDR2: LNHNV and YYDKDF (reference sequence). This CDR3 spans 13 amino acids. The DNA of the CDR3 is TGTGCCACCAGCAGGCGGGGACAGAGTGAAGCTTTCTTT. Translated, it gives CATSRRGQSEAFF.

On this clone: Other DNA sequences in this sample translate to the same CDR3. This chain connects TRBV5-1 to TRBJ2-5; 7 positions agree with TRBD1. Germline V gene lookup returns CDR1 SGHRS and CDR2 YFSETQ. The CDR3 runs to 14 residues. V lost 4 bases to trimming and J lost 1 base; unmatched junction nucleotides: 4. CDR3 in amino acids: CASSLGTAQETQYF. CDR3 DNA sequence: TGCGCCAGCAGCCTCGGGACAGCCCAAGAGACCCAGTACTTC.

V usage is TRBV2 and J usage is TRBJ1-3, with 7 bases aligning to TRBD1. The germline V gene has CDR1 SNHLY and CDR2 FYNNEI. V lost 6 bases, J lost 8 bases, and 13 bases stayed unmatched. The CDR3 runs to 15 residues. The CDR3 loop is CASRKRTGAADTIYF. Here the CDR3 DNA reads TGTGCCAGCAGAAAACGAACAGGGGCGGCGGACACCATATATTTT.

The rearrangement joins TRBV25-1 to TRBJ2-1, with D unresolved. Germline loops: CDR1 MGHDK, CDR2 SYGVNS. The CDR3 covers 16 residues. With 7 bases removed from V and 6 bases from J, the gap between germline ends came to 22 bases. In nucleotides, the CDR3 is TGTGCCAGCACCCCCCCCAGTCCCCAAGTGATCAATGAGCAGTTCTTC. Protein product: CASTPPSPQVINEQFF.

CDR3 bases: TGTGCCAGCAGCTCCCGGAATGAGCAGTTCTTC. This gives the protein CASSSRNEQFF. The chain uses TRBV7-2 and TRBJ2-1; D unclear. Germline-derived CDR1 and CDR2 are SGHTA and FQGNSA. The germline V and J ends were trimmed by 4 bases and 7 bases, with 5 bases remaining between them. The CDR3 is made up of 11 amino acids.

This clone was seen a few times. The rearrangement uses TRBV7-3 and TRBJ1-1; D is ambiguous. The germline V gene encodes CDR1 SGHTA and CDR2 FQGTGA. CDR3 length equals 15 residues. V was cut by 0 bases and J by 2 bases, with 10 bases left in between. CDR3 protein: CASSLTTGINTEAFF. CDR3 nucleotide sequence: TGTGCCAGCAGCTTAACGACGGGAATTAACACTGAAGCTTTCTTT.

V gene TRBV29-1 combines with J gene TRBJ2-1; possibly TRBD2 for D (5 bases). The CDR3 runs 11 residues. Germline-derived CDR1 and CDR2 are SQVTM and ANQGSEA. Trimming pared 7 bases from V and 2 bases from J, leaving 6 bases between. In nucleotides, the CDR3 is TGCAGCGAGACTACCTACAATGAGCAGTTCTTC. Encoded protein: CSETTYNEQFF.

This chain joins TRBV6-5 and TRBJ1-1, with a weak D call TRBD1 (6 bases). Trimming left V 0 bases short and J 1 base short, with 9 bases between. Germline assignment: CDR1 MNHEY and CDR2 SVGAGI. The CDR3 loop spans 15 amino acids. CDR3 region: CASSYSTQGNTEAFF. CDR3 coding DNA: TGTGCCAGCAGTTACTCGACACAGGGGAACACTGAAGCTTTCTTT.

The chain employs TRBV5-4 and TRBJ2-3; 8 nucleotides match TRBD2. This CDR3 comprises 16 residues. Germline CDR1 is SGHNT and CDR2 is YYREEE (reference sequence). Trimming removed 0 bases from V and 0 bases from J; junction bases left unmatched: 3. CDR3 coding DNA: TGTGCCAGCAGCTTGGCCGGGACTAGAAGCACAGATACGCAGTATTTT. Translation: CASSLAGTRSTDTQYF.

This rearrangement joins TRBV9 to TRBJ1-2, with 9 bases matching TRBD1. CDR1 is SGDLS and CDR2 is YYNGEE in the germline V gene. The V gene end was trimmed by 3 bases and the J gene end by 3 bases; junction bases not matched to a gene: 9. The CDR3 consists of 16 residues. The CDR3 bases are TGTGCCAGCAGCGGGGCCCGGACAGGGGAGGACTATGGCTACACCTTC. This sequence encodes CASSGARTGEDYGYTF. The variable domain in full, completed from reference TRBV9 and TRBJ1-2, reads DSGVTQTPKHLITATGQRVTLRCSPRSGDLSVYWYQQSLDQGLQFLIQYYNGEERAKGNILERFSAQQFPDLHSELNLSSLELGDSALYFCASSGARTGEDYGYTFGSGTRLTVV.

This clone was counted only a few times. CDR3 DNA: TGCGCCAGCAGCCGCGGGGGGTACGAGCAGTACTTC. This gives the protein CASSRGGYEQYF. The chain recombines TRBV5-1 with TRBJ2-7; TRBD2 matches at 8 bases. There are 12 residues in the CDR3. The ends lost 4 bases at V and 4 bases at J; junction bases unmatched: 1. CDR1 is SGHRS, CDR2 YFSETQ, per germline.

The rearrangement uses TRBV28 and TRBJ2-1; the match to TRBD1 covers 7 bases. Germline-derived CDR1 and CDR2 are MDHEN and SYDVKM. The CDR3 is 14 amino acids. V was pared by 3 bases and J by 7 bases, with 6 bases of the junction left unmatched. In DNA, the CDR3 is TGTGCCAGCAGTTTCGGACAGGCAGGGAATGAGCAGTTCTTC. This codes for CASSFGQAGNEQFF. The variable domain in full, completed from reference TRBV28 and TRBJ2-1, reads DVKVTQSSRYLVKRTGEKVFLECVQDMDHENMFWYRQDPGLGLRLIYFSYDVKMKEKGDIPEGYSVSREKKERFSLILESASTNQTSMYLCASSFGQAGNEQFFGPGTRLTVL.

V and J are TRBV12-3 or TRBV12-4 and TRBJ2-3, with no clear D. The length of the CDR3 is 9 residues. V lost 10 bases and J lost 7, with 6 bases in between. CDR3 in amino acids: CATEYTQYF. The CDR3 DNA sequence: TGTGCCACCGAGTATACGCAGTATTTT.

The V call is TRBV11-3, the J call TRBJ2-3, with a possible D match to TRBD1 (5 bases). The CDR3 is 14 residues long. Germline V gene sequence: CDR1 SGHNT, CDR2 YENEEA. Between the trimmed V and J ends, which lost 2 bases and 5 bases, there was a span of 11 bases. The CDR3 reads CASSLSRVIDTQYF. As DNA, the CDR3 is TGTGCCAGCAGCTTAAGCAGGGTCATAGATACGCAGTATTTT.

The J gene is TRBJ2-1, the V gene TRBV24-1, with 9 bases fitting TRBD2. The length of the CDR3 is 16 residues. The germline V gene has CDR1 KGHDR and CDR2 SFDVKD. The V and J ends lost 4 bases and 1 base, in that order; junction bases with no gene match: 4. The CDR3 here is CATSESSGDSYNEQFF. For the CDR3, the DNA is TGTGCCACCAGTGAATCTAGCGGGGATTCCTACAATGAGCAGTTCTTC.

The chain uses TRBV5-6 and TRBJ1-2, with 7 bases fitting TRBD1. The CDR3 is made up of 14 amino acids. V dropped 4 bases and J dropped 3; count of bases not matched to a gene: 6. Germline-derived CDR1 and CDR2 are SGHDT and YYEEEE. CDR3 protein: CASSATGLDYGYTF. The CDR3 DNA sequence: TGTGCCAGCAGCGCGACAGGGCTAGACTATGGCTACACCTTC.